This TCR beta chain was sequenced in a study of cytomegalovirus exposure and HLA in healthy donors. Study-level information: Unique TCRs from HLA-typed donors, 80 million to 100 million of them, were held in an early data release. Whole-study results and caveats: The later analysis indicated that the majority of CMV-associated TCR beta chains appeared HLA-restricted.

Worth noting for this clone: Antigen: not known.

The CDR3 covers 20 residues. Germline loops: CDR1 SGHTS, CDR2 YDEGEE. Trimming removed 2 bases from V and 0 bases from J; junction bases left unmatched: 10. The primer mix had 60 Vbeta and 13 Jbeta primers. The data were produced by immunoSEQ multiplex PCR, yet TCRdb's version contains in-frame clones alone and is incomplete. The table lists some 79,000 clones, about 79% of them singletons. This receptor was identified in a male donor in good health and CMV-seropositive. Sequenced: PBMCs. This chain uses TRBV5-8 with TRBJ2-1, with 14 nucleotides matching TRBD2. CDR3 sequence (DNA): TGTGCCAGCAGCTTTCTCGGGACTAGCGGGGGCCCCAGCTCCTACAATGAGCAGTTCTTC. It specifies CASSFLGTSGGPSSYNEQFF. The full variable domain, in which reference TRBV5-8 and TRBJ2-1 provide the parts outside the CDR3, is EAGVTQSPTHLIKTRGQQATLRCSPISGHTSVYWYQQALGLGLQFLLWYDEGEERNRGNFPPRFSGRQFPNYSSELNVNALELEDSALYLCASSFLGTSGGPSSYNEQFFGPGTRLTVL.